This is a list of T cell receptor beta chains from one sample in a study of T cells after yellow fever vaccination. MiXCR, applied by TCRdb to the 5' RACE reads, yields one record per CDR3 protein. Among some 320,000 distinct CDR3 sequences listed, roughly 8.7% were seen once. The input for sequencing was PBMCs, taken on the day of the first yellow fever vaccination. These receptors all come from a young man who received the YFV17D yellow fever vaccine. Each CDR3 is given with its conserved first and last residue. The D gene is left open where the match is weak. Clone size is given for some rows only: seen once, a few or many times, or a class if the clone is expanded.

J gene: TRBJ1-4
D gene: TRBD1
V gene: TRBV5-1
clone size: few
CDR3 protein: CASSAKGTDEKLFF
CDR3 DNA: TGCGCCAGCAGCGCGAAGGGGACAGATGAAAAACTGTTTTTT

J gene: TRBJ2-3
D gene: TRBD2
V gene: TRBV7-3
clone size: .
CDR3 protein: CASSPQWAGGTDTQYF
CDR3 DNA: TGTGCCAGCAGCCCCCAGTGGGCGGGGGGCACAGATACGCAGTATTTT

J gene: TRBJ2-2
D gene: .
V gene: TRBV12-3/TRBV12-4
clone size: many
CDR3 protein: CASPGTLANTGELFF
CDR3 DNA: TGTGCCAGCCCTGGGACACTAGCGAACACCGGGGAGCTGTTTTTT

J gene: TRBJ2-1
D gene: .
V gene: TRBV24-1
clone size: .
CDR3 protein: CATSDLERAHNEQFF
CDR3 DNA: TGTGCCACCAGTGATTTGGAAAGGGCCCACAATGAGCAGTTCTTC

J gene: TRBJ1-1
D gene: TRBD1
V gene: TRBV5-1
clone size: few
CDR3 protein: CASSFRGHSTEAFF
CDR3 DNA: TGCGCCAGCAGTTTTAGGGGGCATAGCACTGAAGCTTTCTTT

J gene: TRBJ2-7
D gene: .
V gene: TRBV27
clone size: few
CDR3 protein: CASSLREGPYEQYF
CDR3 DNA: TGTGCCAGCAGTTTGCGTGAAGGACCCTACGAGCAGTACTTC

J gene: TRBJ1-1
D gene: .
V gene: TRBV27
clone size: .
CDR3 protein: CASSSGGSEAFF
CDR3 DNA: TGTGCCAGCAGTTCAGGAGGGAGTGAAGCTTTCTTT

J gene: TRBJ2-3
D gene: .
V gene: TRBV14
clone size: many
CDR3 protein: CASSQDWGTDTQYF
CDR3 DNA: TGTGCCAGCAGCCAAGATTGGGGTACGGATACGCAGTATTTT

J gene: TRBJ2-1
D gene: .
V gene: TRBV4-1
clone size: many
CDR3 protein: CASSQVGAGNNEQFF
CDR3 DNA: TGCGCCAGCAGCCAAGTCGGTGCGGGGAACAATGAGCAGTTCTTC

J gene: TRBJ1-4
D gene: .
V gene: TRBV4-1
clone size: .
CDR3 protein: CASSQDFYSTNEKLFF
CDR3 DNA: TGCGCCAGCAGCCAAGATTTTTACTCAACTAATGAAAAACTGTTTTTT

J gene: TRBJ1-1
D gene: .
V gene: TRBV6-2/TRBV6-3
clone size: once
CDR3 protein: CASKGGQEAFF
CDR3 DNA: TGTGCCAGCAAGGGGGGCCAAGAAGCTTTCTTT

J gene: TRBJ2-7
D gene: .
V gene: TRBV11-2
clone size: .
CDR3 protein: CASSHNARDGGQYF
CDR3 DNA: TGTGCCAGCAGCCATAACGCCCGGGACGGCGGGCAGTACTTC

J gene: TRBJ2-4
D gene: .
V gene: TRBV6-2/TRBV6-3
clone size: few
CDR3 protein: CASSDPPGFQYF
CDR3 DNA: TGTGCCAGCAGCGACCCCCCGGGGTTTCAGTACTTC

J gene: TRBJ2-7
D gene: TRBD1
V gene: TRBV5-1
clone size: few
CDR3 protein: CASSSNPGQGTEQYF
CDR3 DNA: TGCGCCAGCAGCTCCAACCCGGGACAGGGGACGGAGCAGTACTTC

J gene: TRBJ2-3
D gene: .
V gene: TRBV27
clone size: many
CDR3 protein: CASSLAPTDTQYF
CDR3 DNA: TGTGCCAGCAGTTTAGCGCCCACAGATACGCAGTATTTT

J gene: TRBJ2-2
D gene: .
V gene: TRBV7-6
clone size: .
CDR3 protein: CASSTDSGELFF
CDR3 DNA: TGTGCCAGCAGCACCGACAGCGGGGAGCTGTTTTTT

J gene: TRBJ2-3
D gene: TRBD1
V gene: TRBV7-2
clone size: .
CDR3 protein: CASNPQGWTDTQYF
CDR3 DNA: TGTGCCAGCAATCCACAGGGGTGGACAGATACGCAGTATTTT

J gene: TRBJ2-2
D gene: .
V gene: TRBV18
clone size: few
CDR3 protein: CASSRVFGILAYTGELFF
CDR3 DNA: TGTGCCAGCTCACGTGTTTTTGGTATTCTGGCCTACACCGGGGAGCTGTTTTTT

J gene: TRBJ1-1
D gene: TRBD1
V gene: TRBV20-1
clone size: few
CDR3 protein: CSARGGQGETEAFF
CDR3 DNA: TGCAGTGCTAGAGGGGGGCAGGGGGAGACTGAAGCTTTCTTT

J gene: TRBJ1-2
D gene: .
V gene: TRBV9
clone size: few
CDR3 protein: CASSPDDNYGYTF
CDR3 DNA: TGTGCCAGCAGCCCAGACGATAACTATGGCTACACCTTC

J gene: TRBJ2-5
D gene: .
V gene: TRBV6-2/TRBV6-3
clone size: many
CDR3 protein: CASSTGGNQETQYF
CDR3 DNA: TGTGCCAGCAGTACCGGCGGGAACCAAGAGACCCAGTACTTC

J gene: TRBJ1-4
D gene: .
V gene: TRBV19
clone size: .
CDR3 protein: CASSTDSNEKLFF
CDR3 DNA: TGTGCCAGTAGTACCGACAGTAATGAAAAACTGTTTTTT

J gene: TRBJ2-7
D gene: TRBD2
V gene: TRBV3-1
clone size: few
CDR3 protein: CASSQERASGGGYEQYF
CDR3 DNA: TGTGCCAGCAGCCAAGAGCGTGCTAGCGGGGGGGGGTACGAGCAGTACTTC

J gene: TRBJ2-7
D gene: .
V gene: TRBV19
clone size: .
CDR3 protein: CASNGLDGYEQYF
CDR3 DNA: TGTGCCAGCAACGGACTGGACGGCTACGAGCAGTACTTC

J gene: TRBJ1-6
D gene: .
V gene: TRBV12-3/TRBV12-4
clone size: many
CDR3 protein: CASSPRGRGSYNSPLHF
CDR3 DNA: TGTGCCAGCAGTCCACGGGGGCGGGGCTCCTATAATTCACCCCTCCACTTT

J gene: TRBJ1-2
D gene: .
V gene: TRBV20-1
clone size: .
CDR3 protein: CSAATLGPANYGYTF
CDR3 DNA: TGCAGTGCTGCCACTCTGGGCCCAGCTAACTATGGCTACACCTTC

J gene: TRBJ2-5
D gene: TRBD2
V gene: TRBV4-1
clone size: few
CDR3 protein: CASSQVGTIMGETQYF
CDR3 DNA: TGCGCCAGCAGCCAAGTAGGGACTATAATGGGAGAGACCCAGTACTTC

J gene: TRBJ2-1
D gene: TRBD2
V gene: TRBV4-1
clone size: .
CDR3 protein: CASSQGHKNLAGNGNEQFF
CDR3 DNA: TGCGCCAGCAGCCAAGGCCACAAAAATCTAGCGGGGAACGGGAATGAGCAGTTCTTC

J gene: TRBJ1-6
D gene: .
V gene: TRBV5-1
clone size: few
CDR3 protein: CASSLGGGNNSPLHF
CDR3 DNA: TGCGCCAGCAGCTTAGGGGGAGGCAATAATTCACCCCTCCACTTT

J gene: TRBJ1-4
D gene: .
V gene: TRBV5-8
clone size: .
CDR3 protein: CASSQIYQGTNEKLFF
CDR3 DNA: TGTGCCAGCAGCCAAATATATCAGGGAACTAATGAAAAACTGTTTTTT

J gene: TRBJ2-1
D gene: .
V gene: TRBV18
clone size: many
CDR3 protein: CASSPGYNEQFF
CDR3 DNA: TGTGCCAGCAGCCCCGGTTACAATGAGCAGTTCTTC

J gene: TRBJ1-4
D gene: TRBD1
V gene: TRBV18
clone size: few
CDR3 protein: CASSLLSGTGVEKLFF
CDR3 DNA: TGTGCCAGCTCACTCTTAAGCGGGACAGGGGTTGAAAAACTGTTTTTT

J gene: TRBJ2-3
D gene: TRBD2
V gene: TRBV7-9
clone size: .
CDR3 protein: CASGTSGGGDTQYF
CDR3 DNA: TGTGCCAGCGGAACTAGCGGGGGGGGGGATACGCAGTATTTT

J gene: TRBJ1-4
D gene: .
V gene: TRBV9
clone size: few
CDR3 protein: CASSKQATNEKLFF
CDR3 DNA: TGTGCCAGCAGCAAACAGGCAACTAATGAAAAACTGTTTTTT

J gene: TRBJ2-7
D gene: .
V gene: TRBV4-1
clone size: few
CDR3 protein: CASSQDSHGGPLGEQYF
CDR3 DNA: TGCGCCAGCAGCCAAGATTCTCACGGGGGGCCTCTTGGCGAGCAGTACTTC

J gene: TRBJ2-2
D gene: .
V gene: TRBV7-3
clone size: few
CDR3 protein: CASSLTSPGTGELFF
CDR3 DNA: TGTGCCAGCAGCTTAACGAGTCCAGGCACCGGGGAGCTGTTTTTT

J gene: TRBJ2-5
D gene: TRBD2
V gene: TRBV20-1
clone size: .
CDR3 protein: CCAPPLAGRYQETQYF
CDR3 DNA: TGCTGTGCTCCCCCCCTAGCGGGGAGGTACCAAGAGACCCAGTACTTC

J gene: TRBJ2-7
D gene: .
V gene: TRBV6-2/TRBV6-3
clone size: few
CDR3 protein: CASSYSIQVRGGSSYEQYF
CDR3 DNA: TGTGCCAGCAGTTACTCGATCCAGGTCCGTGGGGGGAGCTCCTACGAGCAGTACTTC

J gene: TRBJ2-1
D gene: TRBD2
V gene: TRBV6-2/TRBV6-3
clone size: many
CDR3 protein: CASSGGAENEQFF
CDR3 DNA: TGTGCCAGCAGCGGGGGGGCCGAAAATGAGCAGTTCTTC

J gene: TRBJ2-2
D gene: .
V gene: TRBV19
clone size: .
CDR3 protein: CASSIGYSGELFF
CDR3 DNA: TGTGCCAGTAGTATAGGATATTCCGGGGAGCTGTTTTTT

J gene: TRBJ2-3
D gene: .
V gene: TRBV5-1
clone size: many
CDR3 protein: CASSLWVGGPDTQYF
CDR3 DNA: TGCGCCAGCAGCCTGTGGGTGGGGGGGCCAGATACGCAGTATTTT

J gene: TRBJ2-2
D gene: TRBD1
V gene: TRBV5-1
clone size: .
CDR3 protein: CASSLPTGGSGELFF
CDR3 DNA: TGCGCCAGCAGCTTGCCTACAGGGGGCAGCGGGGAGCTGTTTTTT

J gene: TRBJ2-1
D gene: TRBD2
V gene: TRBV11-3
clone size: few
CDR3 protein: CASSRAGGHSYNEQFF
CDR3 DNA: TGTGCCAGCAGCCGAGCGGGGGGCCACTCCTACAATGAGCAGTTCTTC

J gene: TRBJ2-3
D gene: TRBD1
V gene: TRBV6-5
clone size: .
CDR3 protein: CASSLQGRVTDTQYF
CDR3 DNA: TGTGCCAGCAGTTTACAGGGGCGGGTGACAGATACGCAGTATTTT

J gene: TRBJ1-5
D gene: .
V gene: TRBV21-1
clone size: .
CDR3 protein: CAIYNRDSLNQPQHF
CDR3 DNA: TGTGCCATCTATAATCGGGACAGCCTCAATCAGCCCCAGCATTTT

J gene: TRBJ1-5
D gene: .
V gene: TRBV25-1
clone size: .
CDR3 protein: CASSGGQYSNQPQHF
CDR3 DNA: TGTGCCAGCAGTGGGGGACAATATAGCAATCAGCCCCAGCATTTT

J gene: TRBJ2-5
D gene: TRBD2
V gene: TRBV7-6
clone size: few
CDR3 protein: CASSLYSSGAETQYF
CDR3 DNA: TGTGCCAGCAGCTTATATAGTAGCGGGGCAGAGACCCAGTACTTC

J gene: TRBJ2-5
D gene: .
V gene: TRBV7-2
clone size: few
CDR3 protein: CASSLMGTQETQYF
CDR3 DNA: TGTGCCAGCAGCCTTATGGGGACCCAAGAGACCCAGTACTTC

J gene: TRBJ2-1
D gene: TRBD1
V gene: TRBV18
clone size: many
CDR3 protein: CASSQGEEQFF
CDR3 DNA: TGTGCCAGCTCCCAGGGGGAAGAGCAGTTCTTC

J gene: TRBJ2-4
D gene: .
V gene: TRBV29-1
clone size: .
CDR3 protein: CSVEYLAKNIQYF
CDR3 DNA: TGCAGCGTTGAATACCTAGCCAAAAACATTCAGTACTTC